This T cell receptor (beta chain) was sequenced for a study of T-cell reconstitution after alpha-beta-depleted transplantation in children. Unique molecular identifiers featured in how the TCRbeta library was prepared. TCRdb called the PCR reads again in MiXCR, with one record for every CDR3 protein. The sample has 350,000 to 400,000 distinct CDR3 sequences; roughly 20% are singletons. The germline V gene has CDR1 SQVTM and CDR2 ANQGSEA. After removal of 1 base from V and 4 bases from J, the junction contained 7 bases not matched to a gene. The CDR3 consists of 15 residues. In this sample, this clonotype turned up many times.

V and J are TRBV29-1 and TRBJ2-1, with 7 bases identical to TRBD2. The starting material was PBMCs from the stem cell graft donor, obtained from the stem cell graft. The TCR comes from a human donor who donated a stem cell graft to a child with acute myeloid leukemia. The CDR3 region is CSVEGLADTYNEQFF. Here the CDR3 DNA reads TGCAGCGTTGAAGGTCTAGCGGATACATACAATGAGCAGTTCTTC.